Presented here are 32 T cell receptor beta chains from one specimen sequenced in a study of CD8+CD57+ T cells in acquired aplastic anemia. TCR beta VDJ combinations and CDR3 sequences were profiled from genomic DNA. TCRdb fed the reads into MiXCR, producing one record per CDR3 protein. In the table there are 42,000 or so distinct CDR3 sequences, approximately 67% of which are singletons. Sequencing used sorted CD4+, CD8+, or CD8+CD57+ T cells (not recorded which) from PBMCs. These receptors originate from a human donor in good health, serving as a control.

Comments on this clonotype: As the CDR3 is not closed by the conserved phenylalanine or tryptophan, this likely results from a read error. The DNA is omitted, as the CDR3 cannot be located on it reliably, and the CDR3 follows TCRdb's listing. The J gene is TRBJ1-6, the V gene TRBV7-2. CDR1 SGHTA and CDR2 FQGNSA come from the germline V gene. The CDR3 sequence runs 13 residues, both termini included. The CDR3 here is CASGLSYNSPLLC.

The chain combines TRBV4-3 with TRBJ1-4, with D uncertain. The CDR3 covers 16 residues. Trimming took off 0 bases at V and 4 bases at J, with 12 bases between the two ends. Looked up from germline, CDR1 is LGHNA and CDR2 is YSLEER. DNA for the CDR3: TGCGCCAGCAGCCAAGAACTAGACATCGTTAATGAAAAACTGTTTTTT. This translates into CASSQELDIVNEKLFF.

The chain joins TRBV15 to TRBJ2-7; 11 bases are shared with TRBD2. Germline trimming cut 3 bases from V and 3 bases from J; bases unmatched to any gene: 10. CDR1 LNHNV and CDR2 YYDKDF come from the germline V gene (reference sequence). The length of the CDR3 is 17 residues. CDR3 sequence: CATSSSPSGGLYYEQYF. DNA for the CDR3: TGTGCCACCAGCAGCAGTCCTAGCGGGGGGCTGTACTACGAGCAGTACTTC. Variable domain in full (rest from reference TRBV15 and TRBJ2-7): DAMVIQNPRYQVTQFGKPVTLSCSQTLNHNVMYWYQQKSSQAPKLLFHYYDKDFNNEADTPDNFQSRRPNTSFCFLDIRSPGLGDTAMYLCATSSSPSGGLYYEQYFGPGTRLTVT.

This clonotype was seen ten or more times. The chain joins TRBV9 to TRBJ1-1; unclear D gene. CDR1 is SGDLS and CDR2 is YYNGEE in the germline V gene. The CDR3 has 14 amino acids. With 3 bases removed from V and 5 bases from J, the gap between germline ends came to 14 bases. CDR3 in amino acids: CASSAGGSWTEAFF. CDR3 DNA: TGTGCCAGCAGCGCCGGAGGAAGCTGGACTGAAGCTTTCTTT.

The rearrangement uses TRBV29-1 and TRBJ2-7, with D possibly being TRBD1 (5 bases). Trimming cost V 7 bases and J 2 bases, with 18 bases left between them. Per the germline V gene, CDR1 is SQVTM and CDR2 is ANQGSEA. The CDR3 extends over 14 amino acids. Written as DNA, the CDR3 is TGCAGCGCCATTGGCAGGGCCGGCACCTACGAGCAGTACTTC. Encoded protein: CSAIGRAGTYEQYF.

The chain combines TRBV24-1 with TRBJ2-5, with D perhaps matching TRBD1 (6 bases). The CDR3 loop spans 14 amino acids. Per the germline V gene, CDR1 is KGHDR and CDR2 is SFDVKD. V dropped 4 bases and J dropped 5 bases, with 13 bases sitting between them. The CDR3 loop is CATSDPTGLETQYF. The CDR3 coding sequence is TGTGCCACCAGTGACCCCACAGGGTTGGAGACCCAGTACTTC.

The chain employs TRBV20-1 and TRBJ1-6; D possibly corresponds to TRBD1 (6 bases). Trimming removed 6 bases at V and 5 bases at J, with 11 bases between. The CDR3 covers 13 residues. CDR1 DFQATT and CDR2 SNEGSKA come from the germline V gene (reference sequence). In nucleotides, the CDR3 is TGCAGTGCCCGGGACACAAATAATTCACCCCTCCACTTT. This sequence encodes CSARDTNNSPLHF.

This clonotype was detected only once. At one end, the junction sequence differs from germline, possibly due to a read error. The chain has TRBV9 and TRBJ2-3; TRBD2 matches 13 bases. Germline V lookup: CDR1 SGDLS, CDR2 YYNGEE. The CDR3 length is 16 residues. The CDR3: CASSVTSGRSADMQYF. The DNA for the CDR3 is TGTGCCAGCAGCGTGACTAGCGGGAGGTCGGCAGATATGCAGTATTTT. The complete variable domain, with remaining parts taken from reference TRBV9 and TRBJ2-3, reads DSGVTQTPKHLITATGQRVTLRCSPRSGDLSVYWYQQSLDQGLQFLIQYYNGEERAKGNILERFSAQQFPDLHSELNLSSLELGDSALYFCASSVTSGRSADMQYFGPGTRLTVL.

The chain links TRBV20-1 to TRBJ1-2; D is uncertain. Per germline, CDR1 DFQATT and CDR2 SNEGSKA (reference sequence). V dropped 3 bases and J dropped 4 bases, with 12 bases sitting between them. CDR3 size: 13 residues. DNA of the CDR3: TGCAGTGCTAGCAACACTTACTCCTATGGCTACACCTTC. Translation: CSASNTYSYGYTF.

This clonotype was seen a single time. This sequence joins TRBV5-6 and TRBJ1-1, with a weak D call TRBD1 (5 bases). Trimming cost V 3 bases and J 5 bases, with 11 bases left between them. This CDR3 contains 13 residues. Germline V gene lookup returns CDR1 SGHDT and CDR2 YYEEEE. The CDR3 DNA reads as TGTGCCAGCAGCTGGGACGCTGCTACTGAAGCTTTCTTT. Residues: CASSWDAATEAFF.

This clonotype was counted many times. The J gene is TRBJ1-6, the V gene TRBV3-1; perhaps TRBD1 as D (5 bases). The V end lost 1 base, the J end lost 9 bases, and 19 bases lay between the germline ends. This CDR3 region has 17 residues. Germline loops: CDR1 LGHDT, CDR2 YNNKEL (reference sequence). CDR3 sequence: CASSQASRGRGISPLHF. CDR3 DNA: TGTGCCAGCAGCCAAGCTTCCCGTGGGAGGGGAATTTCACCCCTCCACTTT.

The table lists this clonotype with many counts. The chain is built from TRBV6-2 or TRBV6-3 and TRBJ1-2; D call uncertain. V was clipped by 1 base and J by 8 bases, with 17 bases between them. Germline V gene lookup returns CDR1 MNHEY and CDR2 SVGEGT. The CDR3 is made up of 15 amino acids. The CDR3: CASSYWGWTMEGYTF. The CDR3 nucleotides read TGTGCCAGCAGTTACTGGGGTTGGACCATGGAGGGCTACACCTTC.

This clonotype was counted a single time. The chain couples TRBV5-1 to TRBJ1-6; maybe TRBD1 (6 bases). Germline V gives CDR1 SGHRS, CDR2 YFSETQ. The CDR3 contains 14 residues. Trimming shortened V by 4 bases and J by 8 bases, and 13 bases separated the two germline ends. The DNA of the CDR3 is TGCGCCAGCAGCCCGGACAGATATTATTCACCCCTCCACTTT. Translated: CASSPDRYYSPLHF.

The chain carries TRBV25-1 and TRBJ1-2; 9 nucleotides align to TRBD1. CDR1 is MGHDK, CDR2 SYGVNS, per germline. The CDR3 sequence is 13 residues long. Trimming at V came to 6 bases and at J to 6 bases, leaving 5 bases not matched to a gene. The CDR3 here is CASSLDRGNGYTF. The CDR3 bases are TGTGCCAGCAGCTTAGACAGGGGGAATGGCTACACCTTC.

The chain employs TRBV19 and TRBJ2-7; D is undetermined. This CDR3 comprises 13 residues. From germline, CDR1 is LNHDA and CDR2 SQIVND (reference sequence). The V and J ends lost 9 bases and 3 bases respectively, with 15 bases between them. CDR3 residues: CASGGRDNYEQYF. The CDR3 nucleotides are TGTGCCAGCGGCGGAAGGGATAACTACGAGCAGTACTTC. The whole variable domain, remainder taken from reference TRBV19 and TRBJ2-7, is DGGITQSPKYLFRKEGQNVTLSCEQNLNHDAMYWYRQDPGQGLRLIYYSQIVNDFQKGDIAEGYSVSREKKESFPLTVTSAQKNPTAFYLCASGGRDNYEQYFGPGTRLTVT.

J is TRBJ2-7 and V is TRBV7-2; the D gene is possibly TRBD1 (6 bases). Trimming stripped 1 base from V and 7 bases from J, with 11 bases between. The length of the CDR3 is 13 residues. Germline-derived CDR1 and CDR2 are SGHTA and FQGNSA. CDR3 protein: CASSLVGQGEQYF. CDR3 in DNA: TGTGCCAGCAGCTTAGTTGGGCAGGGGGAGCAGTACTTC.

By its share, this clonotype is medium-sized. V usage is TRBV9 and J usage is TRBJ1-1, with a tentative D call TRBD1 (5 bases). CDR3 length: 15 residues. V lost 3 bases and J lost 1, with 13 bases in between. Germline assignment: CDR1 SGDLS and CDR2 YYNGEE. DNA for the CDR3: TGTGCCAGCAGCGCAGTACAGGCACCGAACACTGAAGCTTTCTTT. It encodes CASSAVQAPNTEAFF.

The CDR3 sequence is CASSVNVWAGSTDTQYF. The DNA for the CDR3 is TGTGCCAGCAGCGTAAATGTTTGGGCAGGGAGCACAGATACGCAGTATTTT. V gene TRBV9 combines with J gene TRBJ2-3; TRBD1 is a possible D gene (5 bases). Germline V gene sequence: CDR1 SGDLS, CDR2 YYNGEE. The CDR3 spans 17 residues. Between the trimmed V and J ends, which lost 1 base and 0 bases, there was a span of 15 bases.

The V gene is TRBV10-1, the J gene TRBJ2-7; 8 bases agree with TRBD1. The V gene's germline CDR1 is WNHNN and CDR2 SYGVQD (reference sequence). The CDR3 contains 15 residues. V lost 5 bases and J lost 3; bases outside the gene matches: 9. In DNA, the CDR3 is TGCGCCAGCAGTCTCGACAGGGGAAGTAACTACGAGCAGTACTTC. This sequence encodes CASSLDRGSNYEQYF.

In this sample, this clonotype turned up a few times. The V and J genes are TRBV15 and TRBJ2-7; 8 bases map to TRBD2. J was trimmed by 2 bases and V by 4 bases; bases with no gene match: 7. The CDR3 loop spans 15 amino acids. In germline, CDR1 is LNHNV, CDR2 YYDKDF (reference sequence). The CDR3 loop is CATSTTTSATYEQYF. CDR3 DNA sequence: TGTGCCACCAGCACAACGACTAGCGCCACCTACGAGCAGTACTTC.

In its sample, this clonotype was seen many times. The chain uses TRBV11-1 and TRBJ1-2; D possibly corresponds to TRBD1 (5 bases). Germline V gives CDR1 SGHAT, CDR2 FQDESV (reference sequence). The ends were cut back, 0 bases at V and 1 base at J, with 12 bases in the middle. This CDR3 has 16 residues. The CDR3 reads CASSLAQGGLNYGYTF. Written as DNA, the CDR3 is TGTGCCAGCAGCTTAGCGCAGGGCGGACTTAACTATGGCTACACCTTC.

The chain carries TRBV5-1 and TRBJ2-5; possible D gene TRBD2, 6 bases. The ends were cut back, 1 base at V and 4 bases at J, with 14 bases in the middle. The germline CDR1 and CDR2 sequences are SGHRS and YFSETQ. CDR3 length equals 15 residues. The chain's CDR3 is CASSLMGTFRETQYF. As DNA, the CDR3 is TGCGCCAGCAGCTTGATGGGGACTTTTAGAGAGACCCAGTACTTC.

A note on this clonotype: Relative to the germline gene, one junction end is altered; a read error may explain this. The chain employs TRBV25-1 and TRBJ1-1, with 9 positions matching TRBD1. Germline CDR1 is MGHDK and CDR2 is SYGVNS. This CDR3 comprises 13 residues. The CDR3 DNA reads as TGTGCCAGCAGTTACCGGACAGGGGATGAAGCTTCCTTT. Its protein is CASSYRTGDEASF.

There are a few counts of this clonotype. The missing conserved phenylalanine or tryptophan at the end of this CDR3 makes a read error likely. The chain employs TRBV20-1 and TRBJ2-3; 13 nucleotides agree with TRBD2. This CDR3 region has 14 residues. V was clipped by 6 bases and J by 6 bases; unmatched bases: 6. CDR1 is DFQATT, CDR2 SNEGSKA, per germline (reference sequence). CDR3 amino acids: CSAVLAGGPDTQYL. The CDR3 DNA sequence: TGCAGTGCGGTACTAGCGGGGGGGCCGGATACGCAGTATCTT.

In its sample, this clonotype was seen once. The chain is built from TRBV14 and TRBJ2-1, with 8 nucleotides matching TRBD1. The CDR3 is 15 residues long. CDR1 and CDR2 (germline): SGHDN, FVKESK. V dropped 2 bases and J dropped 6; count of bases not matched to a gene: 6. The CDR3 DNA sequence: TGTGCCAGCAGCCAAAGGACAGGGCCCGCCAATGAGCAGTTCTTC. Protein: CASSQRTGPANEQFF.

The chain carries TRBV29-1 and TRBJ2-5; D ambiguous. There are 12 residues in the CDR3. Trimming removed 2 bases at V and 11 bases at J, with 15 bases between. Germline CDR1 and CDR2: SQVTM and ANQGSEA. The CDR3 nucleotides read TGCAGCGTTGAATCGCGACCTCAGGAGCAGTACTTC. This codes for CSVESRPQEQYF.

This chain uses TRBV7-2 with TRBJ1-6, with D possibly TRBD1 on 6 matching bases. There are 15 residues in the CDR3. V was cut by 0 bases and J by 10 bases, with 13 bases left in between. CDR1 is SGHTA, CDR2 FQGNSA, per germline. The CDR3 here is CASSLATGSRSPLHF. The CDR3 region has the DNA TGTGCCAGCAGCTTAGCTACAGGGAGCAGGTCACCCCTCCACTTT.

This clonotype was counted once. CDR3: CASSLDLRVDGGPFF. Here the CDR3 DNA reads TGTGCCAGCAGCTTAGATCTCCGGGTTGACGGGGGGCCGTTTTTT. The chain has TRBV11-2 and TRBJ2-2; possible D gene TRBD2, 7 bases. The CDR3 is 15 amino acids. Germline V CDR1 and CDR2: SGHAT, FQNNGV. V gave up 0 bases and J gave up 16 bases, with 21 bases separating them.

This clonotype was found many times. Here the CDR3 DNA reads TGTGCCAGCAGTGAAGCGGCGTACGAGCAGTACTTC. It translates to CASSEAAYEQYF. The J gene is TRBJ2-7, the V gene TRBV25-1; D remains unclear. Germline CDR1 MGHDK, CDR2 SYGVNS. The CDR3 is made up of 12 amino acids. Trimming left V 2 bases short and J 4 bases short, with 6 bases between.

V gene TRBV25-1 combines with J gene TRBJ2-3; D is unresolved. With 3 bases removed from V and 4 bases from J, the gap between germline ends came to 11 bases. Germline V lookup: CDR1 MGHDK, CDR2 SYGVNS. This CDR3 contains 14 residues. The CDR3: CASSDARSADTQYF. CDR3 DNA sequence: TGTGCCAGCAGTGATGCGAGATCGGCAGATACGCAGTATTTT.

CDR3 loop: CSASIETVNTEAFF. The CDR3 DNA is TGCAGTGCTAGTATCGAGACAGTGAACACTGAAGCTTTCTTT. The rearrangement uses TRBV20-1 and TRBJ1-1, with D tentatively TRBD1 (5 bases). V dropped 3 bases and J dropped 0 bases, with 11 bases sitting between them. Germline-derived CDR1 and CDR2 are DFQATT and SNEGSKA (reference sequence). This CDR3 region has 14 residues.

The rearrangement links TRBV2 to TRBJ2-1, with 14 bases fitting TRBD2. This CDR3 is built from 16 residues. V lost 5 bases and J lost 5; bases outside the gene matches: 5. Looked up from germline, CDR1 is SNHLY and CDR2 is FYNNEI. This chain's CDR3 is CASSHRLAGGDNEQFF. CDR3 in DNA: TGTGCCAGCAGTCATAGACTAGCGGGGGGGGACAATGAGCAGTTCTTC.